The 26 T cell receptor beta chains in this list originate from one sample, sequenced in a study of PD-1 blockade in classical Hodgkin lymphoma. The protocol was immunoSEQ multiplex PCR, while the TCRdb copy is restricted to in-frame clones and leaves out a portion. Of 25,000 to 30,000 clones in the sample, roughly 78% were seen once. Following autologous stem cell transplantation, relapse occurred in every patient, and exposure to brentuximab vedotin varied. The sample here was peripheral blood mononuclear cells (PBMCs), taken before the second cycle of nivolumab. These TCRs come from a human donor with classical Hodgkin lymphoma.

This chain uses TRBV4-3 with TRBJ1-6; D is uncertain. The ends were cut back, 4 bases at V and 6 bases at J, with 10 bases in the middle. CDR1 LGHNA and CDR2 YSLEER come from the germline V gene. The CDR3 has 14 amino acids. CDR3 in DNA: TGCGCCAGCAGCCGAGGGATTCCTAATTCACCCCTCCACTTT. It yields the protein CASSRGIPNSPLHF.

The chain has TRBV4-3 and TRBJ2-7; TRBD1 matches 9 bases. The CDR3 spans 15 residues. Losses at the gene ends were 0 bases for V and 2 bases for J; bases not matched to a gene: 2. Germline V gene sequence: CDR1 LGHNA, CDR2 YSLEER. This CDR3 reads CASSQDGTGTYEQYF. The CDR3, as DNA: TGCGCCAGCAGCCAAGACGGGACAGGGACCTACGAGCAGTACTTC.

The CDR3 loop reads CASTYKGSGANVLTF. The CDR3 coding sequence is TGTGCCAGCACCTACAAGGGGTCTGGGGCCAACGTCCTGACTTTC. V usage is TRBV6-5 and J usage is TRBJ2-6; maybe TRBD1 (5 bases). Germline loops: CDR1 MNHEY, CDR2 SVGAGI. The V and J ends lost 7 bases and 1 base respectively, with 11 bases between them. The CDR3 sequence is 15 residues long.

J is TRBJ2-1 and V is TRBV6-5; TRBD2 aligns across 9 bases. Unmatched junction bases numbered 8, after V lost 6 bases and J lost 5 bases. There are 15 residues in the CDR3. Germline lookup yields CDR1 MNHEY and CDR2 SVGAGI. CDR3 DNA sequence: TGTGCCAGCAGCCGGCTAGCGGGGATAGACAATGAGCAGTTCTTC. Encoded protein: CASSRLAGIDNEQFF.

This chain links TRBV25-1 with TRBJ1-2; perhaps TRBD1 as D (5 bases). V was clipped by 2 bases and J by 8 bases, with 15 bases between them. The CDR3 loop spans 14 amino acids. Germline lookup yields CDR1 MGHDK and CDR2 SYGVNS. The CDR3 DNA reads TGTGCCAGCAGTGAAGGCGGGAGGAGGGACGGCTACACCTTC. Amino acids: CASSEGGRRDGYTF.

The chain is built from TRBV28 and TRBJ2-7; D not certain. The CDR3 sequence is 14 residues long. V lost 7 bases and J 1 base, leaving 14 bases between the germline ends. Germline assignment: CDR1 MDHEN and CDR2 SYDVKM. CDR3 sequence (DNA): TGTGCCAGCACCAAAAGGTTAGGGTCCTACGAGCAGTACTTC. This gives the protein CASTKRLGSYEQYF. Variable domain in full (rest from reference TRBV28 and TRBJ2-7): DVKVTQSSRYLVKRTGEKVFLECVQDMDHENMFWYRQDPGLGLRLIYFSYDVKMKEKGDIPEGYSVSREKKERFSLILESASTNQTSMYLCASTKRLGSYEQYFGPGTRLTVT.

The V call is TRBV19, the J call TRBJ1-2; 8 nucleotides line up with TRBD1. The germline V gene has CDR1 LNHDA and CDR2 SQIVND (reference sequence). After removal of 5 bases from V and 5 bases from J, the junction contained 10 bases not matched to a gene. There are 15 residues in the CDR3. The CDR3 coding sequence is TGTGCCAGTAGTCCCGGACCAGGGGGCGCATATGGCTACACCTTC. This gives the protein CASSPGPGGAYGYTF.

The rearrangement links TRBV5-5 to TRBJ1-6; no clear D gene. Germline CDR1 is SGHKS and CDR2 is YYEKEE (reference sequence). Trimming removed 4 bases from V and 9 bases from J, with 17 bases in between. The CDR3 is made up of 15 amino acids. DNA for the CDR3: TGTGCCAGCAGCCATCAAGTAAGGTCGGCTTCACCCCTCCACTTT. Translated: CASSHQVRSASPLHF.

J is TRBJ1-4 and V is TRBV19, with D perhaps TRBD1 (5 bases). V was clipped by 5 bases and J by 4 bases, with 14 bases between them. This CDR3 contains 15 residues. Germline-derived CDR1 and CDR2 are LNHDA and SQIVND (reference sequence). CDR3 coding DNA: TGTGCCAGTAGTCACCGGGACGGGGTTAATGAAAAACTGTTTTTT. This translates into CASSHRDGVNEKLFF.

The sample holds one count of this clone. This rearrangement joins TRBV9 to TRBJ2-2; the match to TRBD2 covers 9 bases. V dropped 0 bases and J dropped 6; count of bases not matched to a gene: 21. The CDR3 is 21 amino acids. Germline CDR1 SGDLS, CDR2 YYNGEE. CDR3 nucleotides: TGTGCCAGCAGCGTAGTTGGTTTGGCGACCTCGCGGGGGGGCTTCGCCGGGGAGCTGTTTTTT. This encodes CASSVVGLATSRGGFAGELFF.

The rearrangement joins TRBV10-3 to TRBJ1-6, with D possibly TRBD1 on 6 matching bases. V was clipped by 11 bases and J by 8 bases, with 19 bases between them. From germline, CDR1 is ENHRY and CDR2 SYGVKD. This CDR3 region has 14 residues. CDR3 DNA sequence: TGTGCCGCGAGCCCCGACAGGTCGGATTCACCCCTCCACTTT. This sequence encodes CAASPDRSDSPLHF.

This sequence joins TRBV9 and TRBJ2-2, with TRBD1 identical over 9 bases. J was trimmed by 4 bases and V by 4 bases; bases with no gene match: 8. CDR1 is SGDLS and CDR2 is YYNGEE in the germline V gene. The CDR3 extends over 16 amino acids. CDR3 in DNA: TGTGCCAGCAGCCGGACGCGGACAGGGGCCACCGGGGAGCTGTTTTTT. The encoded protein is CASSRTRTGATGELFF.

In its sample, this clone ranks as medium-sized. This sequence joins TRBV4-2 and TRBJ2-7; D is undetermined. The CDR3 length is 14 residues. Germline loops: CDR1 LGHNA, CDR2 YNFKEQ. With 4 bases removed from V and 0 bases from J, the gap between germline ends came to 10 bases. The CDR3 loop is CASSPRLFSYEQYF. The CDR3 DNA follows: TGTGCCAGCAGCCCTAGGCTGTTCTCCTACGAGCAGTACTTC.

The rearrangement links TRBV2 to TRBJ2-3; no clear D gene. The V and J ends lost 4 bases and 4 bases respectively, with 12 bases between them. Germline CDR1 reads SNHLY; CDR2 reads FYNNEI. The CDR3 has 14 amino acids. CDR3 sequence reads: CASSGRLLADTQYF. The CDR3 coding sequence is TGTGCCAGCAGTGGAAGGCTATTGGCAGATACGCAGTATTTT.

The chain joins TRBV2 to TRBJ1-1, with D perhaps matching TRBD1 (6 bases). Germline V gene lookup returns CDR1 SNHLY and CDR2 FYNNEI. The CDR3 runs 15 residues. Trimming cost V 2 bases and J 2 bases, with 12 bases left between them. The CDR3 DNA reads as TGTGCCAGCAGTGAAATCAGGGGCTCTAACACTGAAGCTTTCTTT. Its translation: CASSEIRGSNTEAFF.

This clone was seen once. Other DNA sequences within the sample encode an identical CDR3. This chain connects TRBV5-1 to TRBJ2-5, with 8 bases matching TRBD2. In germline, CDR1 is SGHRS, CDR2 YFSETQ. CDR3 length equals 15 residues. With 2 bases clipped from V and 0 bases from J, the junction kept 3 bases outside the gene matches. The CDR3 sequence is CASSLAGANQETQYF. CDR3 bases: TGCGCCAGCAGCTTAGCGGGGGCTAACCAAGAGACCCAGTACTTC.

This clone was recorded a few times. The V and J genes are TRBV5-4 and TRBJ2-1, with unresolved D. V was shortened by 1 base and J by 7 bases, with 6 bases between the two germline ends. The CDR3 extends over 12 amino acids. Germline V lookup: CDR1 SGHNT, CDR2 YYREEE (reference sequence). CDR3 in amino acids: CASSLRSNEQFF. For the CDR3, the DNA is TGTGCCAGCAGCTTGAGATCTAATGAGCAGTTCTTC.

This CDR3 is CASTKPGQGVNEQFF. In DNA, the CDR3 is TGTGCCAGCACAAAACCGGGACAGGGGGTGAATGAGCAGTTCTTC. The V and J genes are TRBV2 and TRBJ2-1; 11 positions match TRBD1. Germline CDR1 SNHLY, CDR2 FYNNEI. The CDR3 runs 15 residues. The V segment lost 7 bases and the J segment 7 bases; nucleotides outside the gene matches: 9.

This clone is labeled as medium-sized. The chain combines TRBV7-9 with TRBJ1-4; 7 nucleotides align to TRBD1. Germline values: CDR1 SEHNR, CDR2 FQNEAQ (reference sequence). CDR3 length: 13 amino acids. The V and J ends lost 4 bases and 7 bases, in that order; junction bases with no gene match: 3. As DNA, the CDR3 is TGTGCCAGCAGCTCGACAGGGAGTGAAAAACTGTTTTTT. Its protein product is CASSSTGSEKLFF.

The chain employs TRBV7-3 and TRBJ2-3; D ambiguous. The V gene lost 4 bases and the J gene lost 2 bases, with 16 bases spanning the gap. The CDR3 length is 16 residues. Germline V gene lookup returns CDR1 SGHTA and CDR2 FQGTGA. The CDR3 reads CASSSFRTADTDTQYF. In nucleotides, the CDR3 is TGTGCCAGCAGCTCGTTTCGGACCGCGGACACAGATACGCAGTATTTT. Using reference TRBV7-3 and TRBJ2-3 for the parts outside the CDR3, the full variable domain is GAGVSQTPSNKVTEKGKYVELRCDPISGHTALYWYRQSLGQGPEFLIYFQGTGAADDSGLPNDRFFAVRPEGSVSTLKIQRTERGDSAVYLCASSSFRTADTDTQYFGPGTRLTVL.

The chain links TRBV29-1 to TRBJ2-1; perhaps TRBD2 as D (6 bases). The length of the CDR3 is 12 residues. Germline loops: CDR1 SQVTM, CDR2 ANQGSEA. The V end lost 3 bases, the J end lost 9 bases, and 12 bases lay between the germline ends. In DNA form, the CDR3 reads TGCAGCGTTGAGAGGGGAGGAAGTGAGCAGTTCTTC. Its protein is CSVERGGSEQFF.

The chain is built from TRBV6-6 and TRBJ1-1; D remains unclear. Germline lookup yields CDR1 MNHNY and CDR2 SVGAGI (reference sequence). The CDR3 is made up of 14 amino acids. Trimming pared 2 bases from V and 2 bases from J, leaving 9 bases between. The DNA of the CDR3 is TGTGCCAGCAGTTACGTGGCCCTAAACACTGAAGCTTTCTTT. Residues: CASSYVALNTEAFF.

This clone was found once. This sequence joins TRBV28 and TRBJ1-1; D not resolved. The CDR3 covers 19 residues. Looked up from germline, CDR1 is MDHEN and CDR2 is SYDVKM. The ends were cut back, 1 base at V and 1 base at J, with 22 bases in the middle. This chain's CDR3 is CASSLLVREGRVWNTEAFF. CDR3 bases: TGTGCCAGCAGTTTATTGGTTAGGGAAGGGAGAGTTTGGAACACTGAAGCTTTCTTT.

V gene TRBV7-9 combines with J gene TRBJ2-2; 8 nucleotides match TRBD2. The length of the CDR3 is 15 residues. Germline V gene data show CDR1 as SEHNR and CDR2 as FQNEAQ (reference sequence). The J segment lost 1 base and the V segment lost 5 bases, leaving 3 bases of the junction unmatched. The CDR3 sequence: CASSPGGMNTGELFF. The CDR3 DNA sequence: TGTGCCAGCAGCCCGGGGGGGATGAACACCGGGGAGCTGTTTTTT.

Only a few counts were recorded for this clone. The chain carries TRBV5-5 and TRBJ1-2; D is unresolved. Germline CDR1 and CDR2: SGHKS and YYEKEE (reference sequence). V was trimmed by 2 bases and J by 5 bases, leaving 19 bases between them. The CDR3 is 16 residues long. CDR3: CASSFVDRTKTYGYTF. CDR3 bases: TGTGCCAGCAGCTTTGTCGATCGGACGAAAACGTATGGCTACACCTTC.

Sample share makes this clone hyperexpanded (1% or more). This rearrangement joins TRBV7-7 to TRBJ2-1; weak D call: TRBD2 (6 bases). Germline V gene lookup returns CDR1 SSHAT and CDR2 FNYEAQ (reference sequence). V was cut by 3 bases and J by 0 bases, with 9 bases left in between. The length of the CDR3 is 15 residues. The CDR3 is CASSLGLDSYNEQFF. In DNA, the CDR3 is TGTGCCAGCAGCTTGGGACTCGACTCCTACAATGAGCAGTTCTTC.